The present T cell receptor beta chain was sequenced within a study of shared clonotypes between healthy human individuals. Measured with immunoSEQ multiplex PCR; TCRdb has only the in-frame clones, and not every one. The data show 400,000 to 500,000 clones, roughly 85% seen once. About this clone: A junction end diverges from the germline sequence, so it may reflect a read error.

The CDR3 extends over 14 amino acids. CDR1 is SGHRS and CDR2 is YFSETQ in the germline V gene. The chain couples TRBV5-1 to TRBJ2-1; TRBD2 matches at 7 bases. The specimen was PBMCs. The receptor's source is a woman aged 35 to 49 in good health. Some clones in this sample may be carry-over from other donors' samples. The CDR3 DNA sequence: TGCGCCAGCAGCTTGCAGAGGGACTACCATGAGCAGTTCTTC. It codes for CASSLQRDYHEQFF.